One and the same sample provided the 27 T cell receptor beta chains below, sequenced in a study of blood T cell repertoires in COVID-19. Method: immunoSEQ multiplex PCR; TCRdb's copy keeps in-frame clones and lacks some. The profile covers under 150,000 clones, with roughly 84% appearing a single time and 8.4% taken by the ten largest. Sequenced sample: peripheral blood. These receptors were obtained from a woman aged 70-85 years who had recovered from COVID-19.

The rearrangement joins TRBV4-2 to TRBJ2-7, with 10 bases matching TRBD2. CDR3 length equals 14 residues. Germline V gene lookup returns CDR1 LGHNA and CDR2 YNFKEQ. V shed 6 bases, J shed 7 bases, and the junction held 9 bases outside the gene matches. The CDR3 protein is CASSRTAGGDEQYF. CDR3 sequence (DNA): TGTGCCAGCAGTCGTACAGCGGGAGGGGATGAGCAGTACTTC.

The rearrangement joins TRBV28 to TRBJ1-6; no firm D call. Germline assignment: CDR1 MDHEN and CDR2 SYDVKM. The CDR3 totals 14 residues. V shed 5 bases and J shed 9 bases, with 14 bases lying between them. CDR3 DNA sequence: TGTGCCAGCAGTCCGGGCCTGGAGGGTTCACCCCTCCACTTT. Protein: CASSPGLEGSPLHF.

This chain connects TRBV28 to TRBJ1-2, with D unclear. V dropped 2 bases and J dropped 4 bases, with 8 bases sitting between them. CDR1 MDHEN and CDR2 SYDVKM come from the germline V gene. The CDR3 totals 13 residues. CDR3 coding DNA: TGTGCCAGCAGTTTAGCCAGGTTCTATGGCTACACCTTC. Translation: CASSLARFYGYTF.

This clone was seen once. Here the CDR3 DNA reads TGCGCCAGCAGCTTGGGACAAGAGCAGTTCTTC. It specifies CASSLGQEQFF. The chain is built from TRBV5-1 and TRBJ2-1; the D is unclear. Germline V CDR1 and CDR2: SGHRS, YFSETQ. V was pared by 0 bases and J by 10 bases, with 5 bases between. The CDR3 runs to 11 residues. The complete variable domain, with remaining parts taken from reference TRBV5-1 and TRBJ2-1, reads KAGVTQTPRYLIKTRGQQVTLSCSPISGHRSVSWYQQTPGQGLQFLFEYFSETQRNKGNFPGRFSGRQFSNSRSEMNVSTLELGDSALYLCASSLGQEQFFGPGTRLTVL.

CDR3: CASRPTHYGYTF. CDR3 nucleotide sequence: TGCGCCAGCAGACCCACTCACTATGGCTACACCTTC. The gene calls are TRBV5-1 and TRBJ1-2, with D unclear. In germline, CDR1 is SGHRS, CDR2 YFSETQ. Trimming took off 5 bases at V and 3 bases at J, with 8 bases between the two ends. The CDR3 sequence is 12 residues long.

The chain links TRBV10-3 to TRBJ2-1, with 14 positions matching TRBD2. The junction had 4 bases not matched to a gene; V was cut back by 5 bases and J by 4 bases. CDR1 and CDR2 (germline): ENHRY, SYGVKD. This CDR3 is built from 16 residues. DNA for the CDR3: TGTGCCATCAGTTCTCGGACTAGCGGGGGGTACAATGAGCAGTTCTTC. It specifies CAISSRTSGGYNEQFF.

The V gene is TRBV6-2 or TRBV6-3, the J gene TRBJ1-1; D remains unclear. This CDR3 region has 13 residues. Germline lookup yields CDR1 MNHEY and CDR2 SVGEGT. Trimming removed 0 bases from V and 5 bases from J, with 7 bases in between. CDR3 sequence (DNA): TGTGCCAGCAGTTACTCGAGGCGGACTGAAGCTTTCTTT. Amino acids: CASSYSRRTEAFF.

This clone occurred once. The rearrangement joins TRBV19 to TRBJ1-2, with D possibly being TRBD1 (6 bases). Trimming took off 5 bases at V and 5 bases at J, with 18 bases between the two ends. This CDR3 region has 15 residues. Per germline, CDR1 LNHDA and CDR2 SQIVND (reference sequence). The CDR3 bases are TGTGCCAGTAGTGTTGCTCCGACAGGAGTATATGGCTACACCTTC. This codes for CASSVAPTGVYGYTF.

The CDR3 nucleotides are TGTGCCTGGAGTGTATGGCGGGAGGGCCGTGAGCAGTTCTTC. This translates into CAWSVWREGREQFF. The chain combines TRBV30 with TRBJ2-1; 9 bases match TRBD2. The CDR3 has 14 residues. Per germline, CDR1 GTSNPN and CDR2 SVGIG (reference sequence). The ends lost 0 bases at V and 9 bases at J; junction bases unmatched: 6.

The rearrangement joins TRBV7-9 to TRBJ2-7, with no clear D. Deletions cut 5 bases from V and 3 bases from J, with 14 bases between. Germline CDR1 and CDR2: SEHNR and FQNEAQ (reference sequence). The CDR3 runs 14 residues. CDR3 sequence (DNA): TGTGCCAGCAGCGGCGAGACAAGGTTCTACGAGCAGTACTTC. Amino acids: CASSGETRFYEQYF.

The chain combines TRBV5-6 with TRBJ2-3; D is uncertain. CDR1 and CDR2 from the germline V gene are SGHDT and YYEEEE. Trimming took off 1 base at V and 6 bases at J, with 6 bases between the two ends. There are 12 residues in the CDR3. This CDR3 is CASSLTWDTQYF. The CDR3 nucleotides read TGTGCCAGCAGCTTGACATGGGATACGCAGTATTTT.

This clone was counted a single time. The rearrangement joins TRBV2 to TRBJ2-4; possible D gene TRBD1, 6 bases. V dropped 5 bases and J dropped 13 bases, with 15 bases sitting between them. Germline assignment: CDR1 SNHLY and CDR2 FYNNEI. The CDR3 runs to 12 residues. CDR3 loop: CASSFRGQQQYF. CDR3 bases: TGTGCCAGCAGTTTCCGAGGACAGCAACAGTACTTC.

This clone was seen a handful of times. The V call is TRBV28, the J call TRBJ1-5; D not certain. CDR3 length: 15 amino acids. Germline assignment: CDR1 MDHEN and CDR2 SYDVKM. V was pared by 6 bases and J by 3 bases, with 15 bases between. CDR3 DNA sequence: TGTGCCAGCAGGCCCCCTACCGGGGTCAATCAGCCCCAGCATTTT. Its translation: CASRPPTGVNQPQHF.

The chain is built from TRBV5-4 and TRBJ2-2, with 10 bases that match TRBD1. The junction had 3 bases not matched to a gene; V was cut back by 4 bases and J by 3 bases. Per the germline V gene, CDR1 is SGHNT and CDR2 is YYREEE (reference sequence). The CDR3 totals 15 residues. The CDR3 protein is CASSRQGADTGELFF. The DNA for the CDR3 is TGTGCCAGCAGCCGACAGGGGGCCGACACCGGGGAGCTGTTTTTT.

The chain carries TRBV5-1 and TRBJ2-7; 8 bases agree with TRBD2. Germline values: CDR1 SGHRS, CDR2 YFSETQ. With V trimmed by 2 bases and J by 2 bases, 6 bases remained unmatched. The CDR3 length is 15 residues. The CDR3 reads CASSFGGGTPYEQYF. CDR3 nucleotides: TGCGCCAGCAGCTTTGGCGGGGGGACCCCCTACGAGCAGTACTTC. The whole variable domain, remainder taken from reference TRBV5-1 and TRBJ2-7, is KAGVTQTPRYLIKTRGQQVTLSCSPISGHRSVSWYQQTPGQGLQFLFEYFSETQRNKGNFPGRFSGRQFSNSRSEMNVSTLELGDSALYLCASSFGGGTPYEQYFGPGTRLTVT.

The V and J genes are TRBV18 and TRBJ1-2; D may be TRBD1 (6 bases). The length of the CDR3 is 14 residues. The germline CDR1 and CDR2 sequences are KGHSH and LQKENI. Trimming removed 1 base at V and 4 bases at J, with 10 bases between. CDR3 loop: CASSPLGAGYGYTF. The CDR3 bases are TGTGCCAGCTCACCACTGGGGGCCGGCTATGGCTACACCTTC.

V usage is TRBV27 and J usage is TRBJ2-7; D ambiguous. This CDR3 is built from 11 residues. V lost 6 bases to trimming and J lost 6 bases, with 9 bases between them. Germline V CDR1 and CDR2: MNHEY, SMNVEV (reference sequence). Here the CDR3 DNA reads TGTGCCAGCAGGTGGTACGGCGAGCAGTACTTC. Its translation: CASRWYGEQYF.

The chain links TRBV6-2 or TRBV6-3 to TRBJ2-2, with TRBD1 matching over 8 bases. The length of the CDR3 is 15 residues. With 5 bases clipped from V and 4 bases from J, the junction kept 6 bases outside the gene matches. The germline V gene encodes CDR1 MNHEY and CDR2 SVGEGT. DNA of the CDR3: TGTGCCAGCAGTACGGGGACAGGTTTCACCGGGGAGCTGTTTTTT. Residues: CASSTGTGFTGELFF.

The gene calls are TRBV6-6 and TRBJ1-4; unclear D gene. CDR3 length: 16 residues. CDR1 and CDR2 (germline): MNHNY, SVGAGI (reference sequence). The V end was cut by 0 bases, the J end by 5 bases, with 13 bases between. The CDR3 is CASSYSAWRQNEKLFF. The CDR3 DNA is TGTGCCAGCAGTTACTCGGCGTGGAGGCAGAATGAAAAACTGTTTTTT.

This rearrangement joins TRBV5-1 to TRBJ2-7; tentative D call: TRBD1 (6 bases). This CDR3 is built from 16 residues. Trimming pared 1 base from V and 0 bases from J, leaving 14 bases between. CDR1 and CDR2 (germline): SGHRS, YFSETQ. CDR3 sequence reads: CASSLSTTGISYEQYF. CDR3 nucleotides: TGCGCCAGCAGCTTGTCTACAACAGGGATCTCCTACGAGCAGTACTTC.

CDR3 sequence reads: CAIRTGSIYEQYF. The CDR3 region has the DNA TGTGCCATTCGGACAGGCAGCATCTACGAGCAGTACTTC. V and J are TRBV19 and TRBJ2-7; the match to TRBD1 covers 7 bases. The V and J ends lost 10 bases and 3 bases, in that order; junction bases with no gene match: 9. CDR1 is LNHDA and CDR2 is SQIVND in the germline V gene (reference sequence). The CDR3 sequence is 13 residues long.

The genes are TRBV19 and TRBJ1-1; TRBD1 matches 7 bases. CDR3 length equals 12 residues. Germline V gives CDR1 LNHDA, CDR2 SQIVND (reference sequence). The junction had 4 bases not matched to a gene; V was cut back by 5 bases and J by 7 bases. The CDR3 DNA sequence: TGTGCCAGTAGTCAACGGACAGGTGAAGCTTTCTTT. Its translation: CASSQRTGEAFF.

The chain recombines TRBV18 with TRBJ1-2; D perhaps matches TRBD1 (5 bases). Germline-derived CDR1 and CDR2 are KGHSH and LQKENI. The CDR3 is 11 residues long. Deletions cut 5 bases from V and 5 bases from J, with 6 bases between. The CDR3 is CASSGTYGYTF. DNA for the CDR3: TGTGCCAGCTCAGGGACTTATGGCTACACCTTC.

This rearrangement joins TRBV6-2 or TRBV6-3 to TRBJ1-5; D gene uncertain. The CDR3 loop spans 14 amino acids. Germline values: CDR1 MNHEY, CDR2 SVGEGT. The V and J ends lost 1 base and 1 base respectively, with 5 bases between them. The CDR3 DNA reads TGTGCCAGCAGTTACTGGAGAAGCAATCAGCCCCAGCATTTT. Its protein product is CASSYWRSNQPQHF.

The chain couples TRBV11-2 to TRBJ2-7; tentative D call: TRBD1 (6 bases). Germline V CDR1 and CDR2: SGHAT, FQNNGV. The CDR3 runs 15 residues. The ends were cut back, 1 base at V and 1 base at J, with 11 bases in the middle. CDR3 sequence (DNA): TGTGCCAGCAGCTTAGGTCATACAGGGTCCTACGAGCAGTACTTC. Translating gives CASSLGHTGSYEQYF.

The chain links TRBV5-1 to TRBJ2-1, with TRBD2 matching 11 bases. CDR3 length equals 15 residues. The V and J ends lost 4 bases and 6 bases, in that order; junction bases with no gene match: 6. Germline CDR1 and CDR2: SGHRS and YFSETQ. The CDR3 region has the DNA TGCGCCAGCAGCCTGTTAGGGACTAGCGGCAATGAGCAGTTCTTC. It specifies CASSLLGTSGNEQFF. Together with reference TRBV5-1 and TRBJ2-1, the CDR3 gives the full variable domain: KAGVTQTPRYLIKTRGQQVTLSCSPISGHRSVSWYQQTPGQGLQFLFEYFSETQRNKGNFPGRFSGRQFSNSRSEMNVSTLELGDSALYLCASSLLGTSGNEQFFGPGTRLTVL.

This chain joins TRBV6-5 and TRBJ2-2; TRBD1 might be the D (6 bases). The CDR3 totals 14 residues. The V gene's germline CDR1 is MNHEY and CDR2 SVGAGI. V lost 7 bases and J 4 bases, leaving 13 bases between the germline ends. Written as DNA, the CDR3 is TGTGCCAGCATCCGCAGGGGCACCACCGGGGAGCTGTTTTTT. Amino acids: CASIRRGTTGELFF.